The 8 T cell receptor beta chains listed next were all sequenced from one sample in a study of OX40 agonist ivuxolimab in advanced cancers. Data came from immunoSEQ multiplex PCR; TCRdb stores just in-frame clones and leaves some out. The table records tens of thousands of clones, roughly 86% of them present only once. The sample in question was CD4+ or CD8+ T cells sorted from blood, obtained in a trial of the OX40 agonist ivuxolimab. The receptors derive from an adult with an advanced solid tumor such as melanoma, head and neck, liver or kidney cancer.

The chain employs TRBV5-5 and TRBJ2-6; tentatively, D is TRBD1 or TRBD2 (5 bases each). Trimming cost V 4 bases and J 3 bases, with 11 bases left between them. The length of the CDR3 is 15 residues. From germline, CDR1 is SGHKS and CDR2 YYEKEE (reference sequence). The CDR3 coding sequence is TGTGCCAGCAGCCCCCAGGGAGATGGGGCCAACGTCCTGACTTTC. It translates to CASSPQGDGANVLTF.

The V call is TRBV6-1, the J call TRBJ1-5, with TRBD1 identical over 8 bases. CDR1 is MNHNS, CDR2 SASEGT, per germline. V lost 6 bases and J lost 7; bases outside the gene matches: 11. The CDR3 is 15 residues long. In DNA form, the CDR3 reads TGTGCCAGCAGCCAAATCGACAGGGGCGGCCAGCCCCAGCATTTT. Residues: CASSQIDRGGQPQHF.

The chain links TRBV5-4 to TRBJ2-1; 15 nucleotides match TRBD2. The CDR3 runs to 16 residues. After removal of 4 bases from V and 7 bases from J, the junction contained 6 bases not matched to a gene. The germline V gene has CDR1 SGHNT and CDR2 YYREEE (reference sequence). The DNA for the CDR3 is TGTGCCAGCAGCCTGAGGACTAGCGGGGGGGGAAATGAGCAGTTCTTC. This encodes CASSLRTSGGGNEQFF. The full variable domain, rest sourced from reference TRBV5-4 and TRBJ2-1, is ETGVTQSPTHLIKTRGQQVTLRCSSQSGHNTVSWYQQALGQGPQFIFQYYREEENGRGNFPPRFSGLQFPNYSSELNVNALELDDSALYLCASSLRTSGGGNEQFFGPGTRLTVL.

In this sample, this clone turned up once. The chain recombines TRBV19 with TRBJ2-2; 7 bases match TRBD1. The length of the CDR3 is 16 residues. V was pared by 10 bases and J by 7 bases, with 18 bases of the junction left unmatched. CDR1 is LNHDA and CDR2 is SQIVND in the germline V gene (reference sequence). CDR3 loop: CATRPIKGAPDGELFF. CDR3 coding DNA: TGTGCCACCAGACCCATCAAGGGGGCACCCGACGGGGAGCTGTTTTTT.

V usage is TRBV5-1 and J usage is TRBJ2-2; D uncertain. The CDR3 is 14 residues long. The germline V and J ends were trimmed by 5 bases and 0 bases, with 8 bases remaining between them. Germline V CDR1 and CDR2: SGHRS, YFSETQ. CDR3 amino acids: CASSPTANTGELFF. CDR3 sequence (DNA): TGCGCCAGCAGTCCGACGGCGAACACCGGGGAGCTGTTTTTT.

The V call is TRBV30, the J call TRBJ1-2, with a weak D call TRBD1 (6 bases). The CDR3 totals 12 residues. Trimming pared 3 bases from V and 4 bases from J, leaving 9 bases between. CDR1 is GTSNPN, CDR2 SVGIG, per germline (reference sequence). The CDR3 nucleotides read TGTGCCTGGAGGAGGGGGACCTATGGCTACACCTTC. It encodes CAWRRGTYGYTF.

The chain carries TRBV29-1 and TRBJ2-7; D is perhaps TRBD1 (6 bases). Germline V gives CDR1 SQVTM, CDR2 ANQGSEA. V lost 7 bases and J lost 5, with 12 bases in between. This CDR3 is built from 11 residues. The CDR3 loop is CSAGPGDEQYF. CDR3 sequence (DNA): TGCAGCGCTGGCCCAGGGGACGAGCAGTACTTC.

V usage is TRBV11-3 and J usage is TRBJ2-2; D unresolved. Germline lookup yields CDR1 SGHNT and CDR2 YENEEA. V was clipped by 3 bases and J by 1 base, with 3 bases between them. This CDR3 spans 13 amino acids. The CDR3 sequence: CASSLRNTGELFF. The CDR3 coding sequence is TGTGCCAGCAGCTTGAGGAACACCGGGGAGCTGTTTTTT.